This T cell receptor (beta chain) was sequenced for a study of regulatory T cells in long-lasting Graves disease. According to the study, TCR beta libraries were built with iRepertoire HTBI primers and CDR3-region Arm-PCR. TCRdb redid the calling of the multiplex PCR reads with MiXCR, one entry per CDR3 protein. The data hold over 200,000 distinct CDR3 sequences, with approximately 20% observed a single time. CDR1 and CDR2 (germline): GTSNPN, SVGIG (reference sequence). The CDR3 sequence is 16 residues long. V was pared by 3 bases and J by 5 bases, with 19 bases between. Time point of the sample: newly diagnosed GD, antithyroid drugs for less than 3 months. The TCR library was made from RNA extracted from PBMCs. This clonotype showed up many times.

V usage is TRBV30 and J usage is TRBJ2-2; D may correspond to TRBD1 or TRBD2 (6 bases each). The sample here was peripheral blood mononuclear cells (PBMCs), taken at new diagnosis, from a patient treated with antithyroid drugs. This clonotype originated in a female donor with Graves disease. CDR3 coding DNA: TGTGCCTGGAGCGACATTCTAGCGAGGGGGACCGGGGAGCTGTTTTTT. The encoded protein is CAWSDILARGTGELFF.